The entry below gives a single TCR beta chain sequence along with its context. TCRdb re-called the 5' RACE reads; one entry per CDR3 protein, DNA not given. The table gives under 150,000 distinct CDR3 sequences; the top ten clones make up roughly 2.5% of it. These data originate in a study of monozygotic twins with inflammatory bowel disease. The CDR3 has 18 residues. Germline CDR1 reads DFQATT; CDR2 reads SNEGSKA (reference sequence). This clonotype was sampled from a human donor with ulcerative colitis or Crohn's disease, or a healthy co-twin of an affected twin (not recorded which). The V and J genes are TRBV20-1 and TRBJ2-3; TCRdb indicates TRBD2, and absent DNA this call remains unverified. Sequencing was performed on blood. This CDR3 is CSARPGLAGGSNTDTQYF.